This T cell receptor beta chain was documented in a study of T cells in Graves' hyperthyroidism and ophthalmopathy. Findings and caveats of the study: The model's output predicted ophthalmopathy at a median of 6.5 months prior to onset.

Template material for amplifying TCR beta CDR3 regions consisted of RNA transcripts. HTBI primers were the set used in a first-round RT-PCR of the TCR CDR3. TCRdb recomputed calls from the multiplex PCR reads with MiXCR, one row per CDR3 protein. The table shows 300,000 to 400,000 distinct CDR3 sequences, with about 15% occurring only once. In regard to this clonotype: As yet, its antigen is unknown.

The CDR3 totals 15 residues. CDR1 is LGHDT and CDR2 is YNNKEL in the germline V gene (reference sequence). Trimming removed 1 base from V and 4 bases from J, with 10 bases in between. With a duration under 2 months, the hyperthyroidism was newly diagnosed in patients aged 18 to 65. Input material: blood. V and J are TRBV3-1 and TRBJ1-4; D is unresolved. This receptor was obtained from a woman aged 55 to 70 with Graves' hyperthyroidism. CDR3 in amino acids: CASSQAGRHNEKLFF. Here the CDR3 DNA reads TGTGCCAGCAGCCAAGCAGGACGCCATAATGAAAAACTGTTTTTT.